This T cell receptor beta chain originates from a study of blood T cells in healthy people across ages. Study observations and caveats: While age rose, TCR beta diversity per million T cells dropped in a roughly linear way. Both naive CD4+ cell counts and diversity were greater in long-lived donors than in aged donors.

RNA extraction gave at least 5.5 micrograms of total RNA per sample. The sample holds many counts of this clonotype. Its antigen is not identified. A second PCR, run for roughly 7 to 12 cycles, used a sample-barcoded 5' primer plus a J-beta primer mix. The template-switch adaptor was a 5' adaptor with 12 random nucleotides. It tagged each cDNA molecule. TCRdb reprocessed the 5' RACE reads with MiXCR, giving one entry per CDR3 protein. The table shows approximately 1.5 million distinct CDR3 sequences, with about 42% occurring only once. The germline V gene has CDR1 SEHNR and CDR2 FQNEAQ (reference sequence). The trim removed 2 bases at V and 1 base at J, leaving 12 bases unmatched. CDR3 size: 18 residues.

This sequence joins TRBV7-9 and TRBJ2-3, with TRBD2 identical over 7 bases. Sequencing was carried out using blood. The receptor was derived from a woman aged 18-29 years in good health. The CDR3 sequence is CASSLPRRLAGGTDTQYF. The CDR3 DNA is TGTGCCAGCAGCTTACCCCGACGACTAGCTGGGGGCACAGATACGCAGTATTTT.